Presented here are 2 T cell receptor beta chains from one specimen sequenced in a study of T-cell memory formation after mild COVID-19. MiXCR, applied by TCRdb to the 5' RACE reads, yields one record per CDR3 protein. Seen here are fewer than 650,000 distinct CDR3 sequences, roughly 17% observed once, and the top ten hold about 7.5%. Sequencing was done on a sample of PBMCs or a T cell subset sorted from them (not recorded which). These receptors all come from an adult woman who had mild COVID-19 (a few samples of this study predate the infection). Cell type and time point are not known.

The gene calls are TRBV30 and TRBJ2-7; TRBD1 is a possible D gene (5 bases). CDR3 length equals 13 residues. Germline-derived CDR1 and CDR2 are GTSNPN and SVGIG (reference sequence). V was trimmed by 0 bases and J by 0 bases, leaving 6 bases between them. The CDR3 protein is CAWSVDISYEQYF. As DNA, the CDR3 is TGTGCCTGGAGTGTGGACATCTCCTACGAGCAGTACTTC.

The rearrangement joins TRBV5-1 to TRBJ1-6; D call uncertain. Between the trimmed V and J ends, which lost 1 base and 5 bases, there was a span of 10 bases. CDR3 length equals 15 residues. CDR1 SGHRS and CDR2 YFSETQ come from the germline V gene. The CDR3: CASSLSTADNSPLHF. The CDR3 nucleotides are TGCGCCAGCAGCTTGTCAACAGCCGATAATTCACCCCTCCACTTT.